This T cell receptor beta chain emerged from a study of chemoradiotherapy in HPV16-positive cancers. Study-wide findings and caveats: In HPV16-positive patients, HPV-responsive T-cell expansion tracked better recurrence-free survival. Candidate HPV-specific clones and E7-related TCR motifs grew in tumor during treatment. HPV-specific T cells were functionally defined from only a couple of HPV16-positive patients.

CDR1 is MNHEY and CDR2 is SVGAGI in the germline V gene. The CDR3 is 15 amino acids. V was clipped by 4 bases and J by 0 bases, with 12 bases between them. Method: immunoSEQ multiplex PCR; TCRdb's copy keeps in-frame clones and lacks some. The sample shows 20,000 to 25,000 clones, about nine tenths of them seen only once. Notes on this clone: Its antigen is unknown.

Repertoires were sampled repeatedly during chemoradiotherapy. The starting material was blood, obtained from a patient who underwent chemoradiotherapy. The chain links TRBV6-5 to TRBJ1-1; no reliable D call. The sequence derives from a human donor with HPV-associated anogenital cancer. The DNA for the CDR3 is TGTGCCAGCAGTTTAAAGTTCCTAATGAACACTGAAGCTTTCTTT. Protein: CASSLKFLMNTEAFF.